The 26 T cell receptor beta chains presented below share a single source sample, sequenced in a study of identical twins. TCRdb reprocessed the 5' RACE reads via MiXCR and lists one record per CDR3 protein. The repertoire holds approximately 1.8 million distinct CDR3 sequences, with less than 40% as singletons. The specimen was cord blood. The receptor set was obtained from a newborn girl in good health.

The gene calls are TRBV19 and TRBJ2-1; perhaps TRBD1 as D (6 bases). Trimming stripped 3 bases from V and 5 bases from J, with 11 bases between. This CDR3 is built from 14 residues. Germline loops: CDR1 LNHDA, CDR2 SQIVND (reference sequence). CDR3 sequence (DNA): TGTGCCAGTAGTATTCGTGACAGGAACAATGAGCAGTTCTTC. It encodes CASSIRDRNNEQFF. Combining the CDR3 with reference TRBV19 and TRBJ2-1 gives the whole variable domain DGGITQSPKYLFRKEGQNVTLSCEQNLNHDAMYWYRQDPGQGLRLIYYSQIVNDFQKGDIAEGYSVSREKKESFPLTVTSAQKNPTAFYLCASSIRDRNNEQFFGPGTRLTVL.

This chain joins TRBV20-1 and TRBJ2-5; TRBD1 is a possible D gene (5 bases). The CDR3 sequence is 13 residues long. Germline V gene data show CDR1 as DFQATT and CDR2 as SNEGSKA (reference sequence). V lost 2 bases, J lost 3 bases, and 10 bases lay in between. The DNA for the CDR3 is TGCAGTGCTAGAAGGGGAACGGAAGAGACCCAGTACTTC. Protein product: CSARRGTEETQYF.

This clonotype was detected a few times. The CDR3 reads CASSERWAMTSYGYTF. The CDR3 coding sequence is TGTGCCAGCAGTGAAAGATGGGCCATGACATCCTATGGCTACACCTTC. This chain uses TRBV2 with TRBJ1-2; D remains ambiguous. The germline V gene encodes CDR1 SNHLY and CDR2 FYNNEI. CDR3 size: 16 residues. V was cut by 2 bases and J by 4 bases, with 17 bases left in between.

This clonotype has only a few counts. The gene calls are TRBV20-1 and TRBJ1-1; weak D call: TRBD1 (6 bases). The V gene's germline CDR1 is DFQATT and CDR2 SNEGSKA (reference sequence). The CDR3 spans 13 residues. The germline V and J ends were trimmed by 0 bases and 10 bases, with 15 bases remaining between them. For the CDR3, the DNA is TGCAGTGCTAGAGATTGGGGGGGCAGCGGAGCTTTCTTT. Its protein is CSARDWGGSGAFF.

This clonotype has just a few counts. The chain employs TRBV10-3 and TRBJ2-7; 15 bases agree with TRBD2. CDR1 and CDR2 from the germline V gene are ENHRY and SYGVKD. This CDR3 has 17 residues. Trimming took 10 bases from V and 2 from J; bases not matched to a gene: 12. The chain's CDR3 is CATGLAGGPRTTYEQYF. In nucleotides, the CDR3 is TGTGCCACCGGACTAGCGGGAGGGCCTAGAACGACCTACGAGCAGTACTTC.

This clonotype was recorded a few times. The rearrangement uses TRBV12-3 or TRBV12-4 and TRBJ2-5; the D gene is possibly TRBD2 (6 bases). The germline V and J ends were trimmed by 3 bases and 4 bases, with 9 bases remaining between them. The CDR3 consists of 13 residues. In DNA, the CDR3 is TGTGCCAGCAGTTTCCGGGGGTCAGAGACCCAGTACTTC. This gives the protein CASSFRGSETQYF.

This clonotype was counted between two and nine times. The CDR3 DNA is TGTGCCAGCAGCTTAGCAAACCTAGCTGCCAGACTAGCGGGCCGCACAGATACGCAGTATTTT. Translation gives CASSLANLAARLAGRTDTQYF. The genes are TRBV11-1 and TRBJ2-3, with TRBD2 identical over 10 bases. J lost 1 base, V lost 0 bases, and 16 bases had no gene match. The germline V gene has CDR1 SGHAT and CDR2 FQDESV (reference sequence). The CDR3 loop spans 21 amino acids.

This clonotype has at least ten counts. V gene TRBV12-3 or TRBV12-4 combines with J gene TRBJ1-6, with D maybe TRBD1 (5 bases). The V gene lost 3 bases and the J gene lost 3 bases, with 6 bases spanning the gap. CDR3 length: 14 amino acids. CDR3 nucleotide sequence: TGTGCCAGCAGTTTTGACAGCTATAATTCACCCCTCCACTTT. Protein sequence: CASSFDSYNSPLHF.

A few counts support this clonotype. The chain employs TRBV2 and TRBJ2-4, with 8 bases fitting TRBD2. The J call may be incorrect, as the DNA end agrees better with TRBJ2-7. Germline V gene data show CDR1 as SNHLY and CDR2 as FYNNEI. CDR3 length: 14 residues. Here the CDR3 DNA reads TGTGCCAGCAGGGCCGGGACTAGTGTGTACGAGCAGTACTTC. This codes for CASRAGTSVYEQYF.

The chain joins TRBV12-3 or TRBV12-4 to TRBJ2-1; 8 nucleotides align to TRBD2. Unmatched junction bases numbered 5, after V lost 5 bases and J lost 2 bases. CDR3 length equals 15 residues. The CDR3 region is CASSVGRGAYNEQFF. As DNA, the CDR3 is TGTGCCAGCAGTGTAGGGCGGGGGGCCTACAATGAGCAGTTCTTC.

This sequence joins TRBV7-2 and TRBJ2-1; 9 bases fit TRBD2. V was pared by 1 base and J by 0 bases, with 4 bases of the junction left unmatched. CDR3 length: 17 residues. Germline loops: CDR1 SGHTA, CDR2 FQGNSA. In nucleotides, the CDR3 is TGTGCCAGCAGCTTAGGGCGGGGGGGACTCTCCTACAATGAGCAGTTCTTC. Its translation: CASSLGRGGLSYNEQFF.

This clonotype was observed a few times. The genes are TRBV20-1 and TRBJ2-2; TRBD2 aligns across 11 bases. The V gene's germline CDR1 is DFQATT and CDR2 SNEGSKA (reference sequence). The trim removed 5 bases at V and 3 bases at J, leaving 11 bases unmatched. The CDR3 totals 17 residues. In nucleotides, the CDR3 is TGCAGTGCTGCCTCCCCTACTAGCGGGAGTTACACCGGGGAGCTGTTTTTT. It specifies CSAASPTSGSYTGELFF.

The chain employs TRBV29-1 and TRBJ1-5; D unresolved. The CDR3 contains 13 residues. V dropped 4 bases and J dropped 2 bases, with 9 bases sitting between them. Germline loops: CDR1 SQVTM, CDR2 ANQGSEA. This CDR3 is CSVGGQGNQPQHF. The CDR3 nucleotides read TGCAGCGTTGGAGGGCAGGGCAATCAGCCCCAGCATTTT.

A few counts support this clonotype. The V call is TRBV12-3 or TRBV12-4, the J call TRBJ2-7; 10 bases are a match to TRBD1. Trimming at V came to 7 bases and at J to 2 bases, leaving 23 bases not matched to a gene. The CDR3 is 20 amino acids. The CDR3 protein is CASTFNPIFTRDRGTYEQYF. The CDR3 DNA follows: TGTGCCAGCACTTTTAACCCCATTTTTACTCGGGACAGGGGTACCTACGAGCAGTACTTC.

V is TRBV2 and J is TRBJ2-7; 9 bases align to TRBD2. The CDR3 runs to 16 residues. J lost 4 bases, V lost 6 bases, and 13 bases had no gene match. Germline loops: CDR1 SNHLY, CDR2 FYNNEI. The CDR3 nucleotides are TGTGCCAGCAGGGGTGAAATAGCGGGAGTTCAGTACGAGCAGTACTTC. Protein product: CASRGEIAGVQYEQYF.

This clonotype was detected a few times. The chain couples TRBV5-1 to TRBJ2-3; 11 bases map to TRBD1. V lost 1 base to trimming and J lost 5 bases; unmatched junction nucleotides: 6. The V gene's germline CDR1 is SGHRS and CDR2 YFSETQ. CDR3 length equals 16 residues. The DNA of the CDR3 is TGCGCCAGCAGCTTGCAGGGACAGGGGGTTATAGATACGCAGTATTTT. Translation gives CASSLQGQGVIDTQYF.

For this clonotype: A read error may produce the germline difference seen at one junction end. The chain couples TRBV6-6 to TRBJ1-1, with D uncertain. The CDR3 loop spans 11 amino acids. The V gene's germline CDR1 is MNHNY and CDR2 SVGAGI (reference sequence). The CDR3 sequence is CAGSYDTEAFF. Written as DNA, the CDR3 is TGTGCCGGCAGTTACGACACTGAAGCTTTCTTT.

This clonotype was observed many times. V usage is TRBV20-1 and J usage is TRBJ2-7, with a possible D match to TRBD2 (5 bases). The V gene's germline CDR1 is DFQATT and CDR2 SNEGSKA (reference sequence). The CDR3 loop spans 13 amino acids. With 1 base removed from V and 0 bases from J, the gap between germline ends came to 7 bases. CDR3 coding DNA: TGCAGTGCTAGAGGTCGGGACTCCTACGAGCAGTACTTC. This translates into CSARGRDSYEQYF.

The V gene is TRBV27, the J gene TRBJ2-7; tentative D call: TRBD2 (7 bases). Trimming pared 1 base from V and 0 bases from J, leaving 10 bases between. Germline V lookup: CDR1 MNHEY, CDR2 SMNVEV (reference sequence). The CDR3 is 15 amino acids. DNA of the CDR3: TGTGCCAGCAGTTTATACGGGGGGCGCTCCTACGAGCAGTACTTC. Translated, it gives CASSLYGGRSYEQYF.

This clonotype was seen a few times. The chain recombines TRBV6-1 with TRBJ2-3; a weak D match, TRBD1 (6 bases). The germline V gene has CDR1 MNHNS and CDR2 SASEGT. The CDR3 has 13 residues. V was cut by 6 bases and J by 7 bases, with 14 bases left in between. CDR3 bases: TGTGCCAGCAGCTACGAAAGGGGGTATACGCAGTATTTT. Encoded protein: CASSYERGYTQYF.

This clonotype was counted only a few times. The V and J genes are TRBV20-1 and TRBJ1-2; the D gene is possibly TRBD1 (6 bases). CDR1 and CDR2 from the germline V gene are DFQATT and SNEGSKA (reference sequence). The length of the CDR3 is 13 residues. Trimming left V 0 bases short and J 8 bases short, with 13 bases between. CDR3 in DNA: TGCAGTGCTAGAGAGAGGACAGCGAAGGGCTACACCTTC. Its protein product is CSARERTAKGYTF.

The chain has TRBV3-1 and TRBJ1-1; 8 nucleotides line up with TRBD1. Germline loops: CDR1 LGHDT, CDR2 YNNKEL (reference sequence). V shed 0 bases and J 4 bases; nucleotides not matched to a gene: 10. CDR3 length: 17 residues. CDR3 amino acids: CASSQDSRTGLSTEAFF. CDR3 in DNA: TGTGCCAGCAGCCAAGATTCTAGGACAGGGTTGAGCACTGAAGCTTTCTTT.

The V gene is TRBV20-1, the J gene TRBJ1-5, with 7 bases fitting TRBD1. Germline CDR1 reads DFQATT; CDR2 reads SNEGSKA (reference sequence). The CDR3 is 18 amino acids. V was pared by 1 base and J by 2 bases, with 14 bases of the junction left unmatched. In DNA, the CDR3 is TGCAGTGCTAGAGGGGGAAAGGGGGCGCCTTGGGGCAATCAGCCCCAGCATTTT. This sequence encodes CSARGGKGAPWGNQPQHF.

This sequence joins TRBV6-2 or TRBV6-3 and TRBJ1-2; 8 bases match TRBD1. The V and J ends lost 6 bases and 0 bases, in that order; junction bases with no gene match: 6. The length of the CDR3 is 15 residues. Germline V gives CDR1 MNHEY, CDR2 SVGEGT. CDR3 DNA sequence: TGTGCCAGCAGAGAAGGGGACAGGACTAACTATGGCTACACCTTC. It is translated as CASREGDRTNYGYTF.

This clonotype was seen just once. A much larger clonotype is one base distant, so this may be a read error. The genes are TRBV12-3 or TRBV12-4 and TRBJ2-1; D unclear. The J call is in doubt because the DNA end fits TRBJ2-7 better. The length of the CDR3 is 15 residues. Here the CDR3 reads CASSSEMGSYNEQYF. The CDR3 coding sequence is TGTGCCAGCAGTTCAGAGATGGGATCCTACAATGAGCAGTACTTC.

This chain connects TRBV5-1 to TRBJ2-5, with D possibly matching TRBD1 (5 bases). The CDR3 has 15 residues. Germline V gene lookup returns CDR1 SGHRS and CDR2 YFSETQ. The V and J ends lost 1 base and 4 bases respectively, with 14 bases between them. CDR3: CASSLTRTSTETQYF. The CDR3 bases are TGCGCCAGCAGCTTGACCCGGACAAGCACAGAGACCCAGTACTTC.